The present T cell receptor beta chain was sequenced within a study of blood T cells in healthy people across ages. V shed 6 bases, J shed 10 bases, and the junction held 15 bases outside the gene matches. The germline CDR1 and CDR2 sequences are DFQATT and SNEGSKA (reference sequence). The CDR3 extends over 14 amino acids. This clonotype showed up just a few times. Every participating donor contributed around 9.5 milliliters of peripheral blood through a draw. The total RNA that was extracted per sample amounted to at least 5.5 micrograms. Sample-barcoded 5' priming and a J-beta primer mix drove a second PCR of about 6 to 12 cycles. A tag from a template-switch adaptor with 12 random nucleotides marked each cDNA molecule. Using its own MiXCR run on the 5' RACE reads, TCRdb lists one record per CDR3 protein. The table lists 550,000 to 600,000 distinct CDR3 sequences, more than 45% of them singletons.

Input material: blood. This receptor was obtained from a man older than 75 in good health. The chain carries TRBV20-1 and TRBJ2-1; 7 positions agree with TRBD2. The CDR3 loop is CSARGVANHPEQFF. The CDR3 region has the DNA TGCAGTGCCCGGGGGGTGGCCAACCACCCGGAGCAGTTCTTC.